Below are 10 T cell receptor beta chains sequenced from a single sample in a study of technical replicates of blood from a handful of donors. This table comes from immunoSEQ multiplex PCR, and its TCRdb copy is limited to in-frame clones, with some not included. The sample has about 13,000 clones, around 93% seen once; the top ten hold approximately 7.4%. Source material: PBMCs. These receptor sequences come from a human donor in good health.

This clone was found once. The chain uses TRBV2 and TRBJ2-7; 9 bases agree with TRBD1. There are 13 residues in the CDR3. The V gene end was trimmed by 10 bases and the J gene end by 4 bases; junction bases not matched to a gene: 8. Germline CDR1 is SNHLY and CDR2 is FYNNEI. The CDR3 loop is CAIARTGEYEQYF. CDR3 bases: TGTGCCATCGCCAGGACAGGGGAGTACGAGCAGTACTTC.

This clone was found once. V and J are TRBV18 and TRBJ2-7; D is perhaps TRBD1 (6 bases). V was shortened by 5 bases and J by 3 bases, with 11 bases between the two germline ends. Germline loops: CDR1 KGHSH, CDR2 LQKENI. CDR3 length: 13 residues. The CDR3 bases are TGTGCCAGCTCATCGCCGGACAGCTACGAGCAGTACTTC. Residues: CASSSPDSYEQYF.

The chain links TRBV5-1 to TRBJ2-7, with a weak D call TRBD2 (7 bases). The ends were cut back, 2 bases at V and 5 bases at J, with 17 bases in the middle. Germline V gene sequence: CDR1 SGHRS, CDR2 YFSETQ. The CDR3 length is 15 residues. CDR3 residues: CASSLTYREGDEQYF. The CDR3 DNA follows: TGCGCCAGCAGCTTAACTTACAGGGAGGGCGACGAGCAGTACTTC.

V usage is TRBV5-1 and J usage is TRBJ1-2, with TRBD1 matching over 7 bases. Unmatched junction bases numbered 7, after V lost 5 bases and J lost 3 bases. Germline V CDR1 and CDR2: SGHRS, YFSETQ. This CDR3 spans 14 amino acids. The DNA for the CDR3 is TGCGCCAGCAGACCTACAGGGGTAGACTATGGCTACACCTTC. Residues: CASRPTGVDYGYTF.

This chain joins TRBV6-5 and TRBJ2-7; TRBD1 aligns across 8 bases. There are 13 residues in the CDR3. V lost 5 bases to trimming and J lost 7 bases; unmatched junction nucleotides: 7. CDR1 MNHEY and CDR2 SVGAGI come from the germline V gene. In nucleotides, the CDR3 is TGTGCCAGCAGTACGGGACAGGACTGGGAGCAGTACTTC. Its protein product is CASSTGQDWEQYF.

The rearrangement links TRBV5-5 to TRBJ2-6, with a weak D call TRBD2 (5 bases). The CDR3 extends over 16 amino acids. Germline V gene lookup returns CDR1 SGHKS and CDR2 YYEKEE (reference sequence). V dropped 1 base and J dropped 2 bases, with 10 bases sitting between them. CDR3 sequence: CASSLSRDAGANVLTF. Written as DNA, the CDR3 is TGTGCCAGCAGCTTGTCACGGGATGCTGGGGCCAACGTCCTGACTTTC. The entire variable domain, with the rest obtained from reference TRBV5-5 and TRBJ2-6, is as follows: DAGVTQSPTHLIKTRGQQVTLRCSPISGHKSVSWYQQVLGQGPQFIFQYYEKEERGRGNFPDRFSARQFPNYSSELNVNALLLGDSALYLCASSLSRDAGANVLTFGAGSRLTVL.

In nucleotides, the CDR3 is TGTGCCAGCAGCCCCCGGAGTACCGGGGAGCTGTTTTTT. Encoded protein: CASSPRSTGELFF. This rearrangement joins TRBV9 to TRBJ2-2; D is unresolved. The V gene lost 4 bases and the J gene lost 5 bases, with 9 bases spanning the gap. CDR1 and CDR2 (germline): SGDLS, YYNGEE. This CDR3 contains 13 residues.

This rearrangement joins TRBV5-1 to TRBJ2-3, with 8 bases matching TRBD2. With V trimmed by 8 bases and J by 0 bases, 11 bases remained unmatched. The CDR3 sequence is 16 residues long. Per the germline V gene, CDR1 is SGHRS and CDR2 is YFSETQ. CDR3 amino acids: CASLTGTRGSTDTQYF. Written as DNA, the CDR3 is TGCGCCAGTCTTACCGGGACTAGGGGGAGCACAGATACGCAGTATTTT. The full variable domain, rest sourced from reference TRBV5-1 and TRBJ2-3, is KAGVTQTPRYLIKTRGQQVTLSCSPISGHRSVSWYQQTPGQGLQFLFEYFSETQRNKGNFPGRFSGRQFSNSRSEMNVSTLELGDSALYLCASLTGTRGSTDTQYFGPGTRLTVL.

The chain links TRBV10-2 to TRBJ1-2; possibly TRBD1 for D (6 bases). CDR1 is WSHSY, CDR2 SAAADI, per germline. V lost 5 bases, J lost 2 bases, and 12 bases lay in between. This CDR3 is built from 14 residues. The CDR3 sequence: CASSPVTGNYGYTF. CDR3 bases: TGCGCCAGCAGTCCTGTAACAGGGAACTATGGCTACACCTTC.

This chain links TRBV19 with TRBJ2-1; TRBD2 might be the D (6 bases). The CDR3 is 14 amino acids. V lost 7 bases, J lost 5 bases, and 15 bases lay in between. Germline V gene data show CDR1 as LNHDA and CDR2 as SQIVND (reference sequence). CDR3 protein: CASNLQAGNNEQFF. The CDR3 DNA is TGTGCCAGTAACCTTCAAGCGGGTAACAATGAGCAGTTCTTC. Full variable domain (remainder filled in from reference TRBV19 and TRBJ2-1): DGGITQSPKYLFRKEGQNVTLSCEQNLNHDAMYWYRQDPGQGLRLIYYSQIVNDFQKGDIAEGYSVSREKKESFPLTVTSAQKNPTAFYLCASNLQAGNNEQFFGPGTRLTVL.